Presented here are 26 T cell receptor beta chains from one specimen sequenced in a study of shared clonotypes between healthy human individuals. Clones were read by immunoSEQ multiplex PCR, and TCRdb kept only the in-frame ones, dropping some. Altogether approximately 2.5 million clones are present, 90% to 95% being singletons, with the ten largest covering over 0.12%. Sequenced input: naive CD4+ T cells sorted from blood. Subset described: CD45RA+ positively selected. Every receptor here comes from a young man in good health.

Only a few counts were recorded for this clone. The chain uses TRBV4-1 and TRBJ2-5; D unresolved. V lost 1 base, J lost 1 base, and 4 bases lay in between. CDR3 length equals 13 residues. Germline values: CDR1 MGHRA, CDR2 YSYEKL. In DNA form, the CDR3 reads TGCGCCAGCAGCCAAGTGGGCCAAGAGACCCAGTACTTC. As protein: CASSQVGQETQYF.

As for this clone: The sample holds other DNA sequences that translate to the same CDR3. The gene calls are TRBV7-9 and TRBJ2-7; 7 nucleotides line up with TRBD2. The germline CDR1 and CDR2 sequences are SEHNR and FQNEAQ (reference sequence). The V and J ends lost 1 base and 0 bases, in that order; junction bases with no gene match: 3. The CDR3 is made up of 15 amino acids. CDR3 nucleotides: TGTGCCAGCAGCTTAGATGGCGGGAGCTCCTACGAGCAGTACTTC. Residues: CASSLDGGSSYEQYF.

This clone is a singleton in its sample. The chain joins TRBV28 to TRBJ2-3; 8 positions agree with TRBD1. V lost 5 bases and J lost 5; bases outside the gene matches: 6. CDR1 and CDR2 from the germline V gene are MDHEN and SYDVKM. CDR3 length: 14 residues. Here the CDR3 DNA reads TGTGCCAGCAGTCGGGACAGGAGGGGAGATACGCAGTATTTT. It is translated as CASSRDRRGDTQYF.

This sequence joins TRBV15 and TRBJ2-3, with 8 bases identical to TRBD2. In germline, CDR1 is LNHNV, CDR2 YYDKDF (reference sequence). After removal of 8 bases from V and 0 bases from J, the junction contained 4 bases not matched to a gene. The CDR3 is 14 amino acids. The CDR3 is CATGAGGSTDTQYF. Written as DNA, the CDR3 is TGTGCCACCGGGGCGGGAGGAAGCACAGATACGCAGTATTTT.

This rearrangement joins TRBV23-1 to TRBJ2-5; 7 bases line up with TRBD1. TRBV23-1 carries the ORF label, with uncertain function. The CDR3 contains 13 residues. The V and J ends lost 4 bases and 5 bases, in that order; junction bases with no gene match: 4. CDR3 protein: CASSPDRVETQYF. The CDR3 DNA sequence: TGCGCCAGCAGTCCTGACAGGGTTGAGACCCAGTACTTC.

The genes are TRBV6-1 and TRBJ1-4; TRBD1 is a possible D gene (5 bases). Germline CDR1 MNHNS, CDR2 SASEGT. With 7 bases removed from V and 8 bases from J, the gap between germline ends came to 20 bases. The CDR3 runs to 15 residues. CDR3 protein: CASTATRADGEKLFF. The CDR3 nucleotides read TGTGCCAGCACTGCGACCAGGGCAGACGGCGAAAAACTGTTTTTT.

On this clone itself: The junction differs from germline at one of its ends, possibly a read error. This sequence joins TRBV7-2 and TRBJ2-7; 8 nucleotides agree with TRBD1. Germline CDR1 reads SGHTA; CDR2 reads FQGNSA. This CDR3 has 12 amino acids. For the CDR3, the DNA is TGTGCCAGCAGCTTCTACCGGGACAGGTGGCACTTC. This gives the protein CASSFYRDRWHF.

The chain joins TRBV28 to TRBJ2-7; D is unclear. V lost 3 bases to trimming and J lost 3 bases, with 9 bases between them. This CDR3 spans 13 amino acids. CDR1 is MDHEN, CDR2 SYDVKM, per germline. DNA for the CDR3: TGTGCCAGCAGTTTTGCTGAGGACTACGAGCAGTACTTC. This gives the protein CASSFAEDYEQYF.

V gene TRBV7-6 combines with J gene TRBJ2-1; tentatively, D is TRBD1 (6 bases). Trimming took 5 bases from V and 5 from J, leaving 22 bases between them. The CDR3 runs 17 residues. The germline V gene has CDR1 SGHVS and CDR2 FNYEAQ. DNA of the CDR3: TGTGCCAGCAGCAATCCCTGGGGGCTAGTTAGGGACAATGAGCAGTTCTTC. Protein product: CASSNPWGLVRDNEQFF.

The rearrangement uses TRBV6-5 and TRBJ2-6, with D possibly being TRBD2 (6 bases). From germline, CDR1 is MNHEY and CDR2 SVGAGI. V was clipped by 2 bases and J by 2 bases, with 7 bases between them. The CDR3 sequence is 15 residues long. As DNA, the CDR3 is TGTGCCAGCAGTTACGGGAGGCCTGGGGCCAACGTCCTGACTTTC. It translates to CASSYGRPGANVLTF.

The chain employs TRBV7-2 and TRBJ2-1; 9 positions match TRBD2. CDR3 length: 17 residues. V lost 1 base and J lost 0; bases outside the gene matches: 4. Germline CDR1 SGHTA, CDR2 FQGNSA. CDR3: CASSLGSGGLSYNEQFF. CDR3 sequence (DNA): TGTGCCAGCAGCTTAGGTAGCGGGGGCCTCTCCTACAATGAGCAGTTCTTC.

The chain couples TRBV19 to TRBJ1-6; 8 bases fit TRBD1. The CDR3 has 14 amino acids. Germline V gives CDR1 LNHDA, CDR2 SQIVND (reference sequence). J lost 7 bases, V lost 2 bases, and 1 base had no gene match. CDR3 bases: TGTGCCAGTAGTATAAGGGACAGGAATTCACCCCTCCACTTT. Translating gives CASSIRDRNSPLHF.

This clone came up once. The chain recombines TRBV5-8 with TRBJ1-4; D might be TRBD1 (5 bases). Trimming pared 4 bases from V and 4 bases from J, leaving 17 bases between. The CDR3 spans 16 residues. Germline CDR1 SGHTS, CDR2 YDEGEE. The CDR3 coding sequence is TGTGCCAGCAGCAAACGTACCGGGACGGATAATGAAAAACTGTTTTTT. Translating gives CASSKRTGTDNEKLFF.

This chain joins TRBV2 and TRBJ1-2; D remains unclear. Trimming cost V 5 bases and J 4 bases, with 11 bases left between them. The germline gives CDR1 SNHLY, CDR2 FYNNEI. The CDR3 is made up of 13 amino acids. The CDR3 nucleotides read TGTGCCAGCAGTTCGGGCCAGAGCTATGGCTACACCTTC. It yields the protein CASSSGQSYGYTF.

V and J are TRBV5-1 and TRBJ2-7; D call uncertain. The germline V and J ends were trimmed by 0 bases and 2 bases, with 9 bases remaining between them. Looked up from germline, CDR1 is SGHRS and CDR2 is YFSETQ. The CDR3 consists of 14 residues. This chain's CDR3 is CASSLGKQTYEQYF. CDR3 coding DNA: TGCGCCAGCAGCTTGGGAAAGCAGACCTACGAGCAGTACTTC.

The chain recombines TRBV2 with TRBJ2-1, with TRBD2 identical over 12 bases. The CDR3 has 15 residues. Germline CDR1 and CDR2: SNHLY and FYNNEI. After removal of 2 bases from V and 9 bases from J, the junction contained 5 bases not matched to a gene. CDR3 bases: TGTGCCAGCAGTGAATTGCTAGCGGGAGGGGGTGAGCAGTTCTTC. Amino acids: CASSELLAGGGEQFF. Filled out from reference TRBV2 and TRBJ2-1, the complete variable domain reads EPEVTQTPSHQVTQMGQEVILRCVPISNHLYFYWYRQILGQKVEFLVSFYNNEISEKSEIFDDQFSVERPDGSNFTLKIRSTKLEDSAMYFCASSELLAGGGEQFFGPGTRLTVL.

CDR3 region: CASSVGVFRTDTQYF. Here the CDR3 DNA reads TGTGCCAGCAGCGTAGGAGTCTTCCGCACAGATACGCAGTATTTT. The V gene is TRBV9, the J gene TRBJ2-3; D unclear. The CDR3 runs 15 residues. V lost 0 bases, J lost 1 base, and 9 bases lay in between. Germline CDR1 reads SGDLS; CDR2 reads YYNGEE. The full variable domain, in which reference TRBV9 and TRBJ2-3 provide the parts outside the CDR3, is DSGVTQTPKHLITATGQRVTLRCSPRSGDLSVYWYQQSLDQGLQFLIQYYNGEERAKGNILERFSAQQFPDLHSELNLSSLELGDSALYFCASSVGVFRTDTQYFGPGTRLTVL.

This chain links TRBV2 with TRBJ1-4; 7 bases are a match to TRBD1. The CDR3 totals 21 residues. Per the germline V gene, CDR1 is SNHLY and CDR2 is FYNNEI. Losses at the gene ends were 4 bases for V and 0 bases for J; bases not matched to a gene: 20. The CDR3 coding sequence is TGTGCCAGCAGTGTTTTTCGGGAAAGGACAGGCCAAAGTGCAACTAATGAAAAACTGTTTTTT. The encoded protein is CASSVFRERTGQSATNEKLFF.

The chain recombines TRBV29-1 with TRBJ1-6; 8 positions agree with TRBD1. The trim removed 3 bases at V and 4 bases at J, leaving 5 bases unmatched. This CDR3 has 15 amino acids. The V gene's germline CDR1 is SQVTM and CDR2 ANQGSEA. The CDR3: CSVDSDREYNSPLHF. The CDR3 DNA reads TGCAGCGTTGATTCGGACAGGGAGTATAATTCACCCCTCCACTTT.

The V call is TRBV6-5, the J call TRBJ1-2, with TRBD1 matching 10 bases. This CDR3 spans 14 amino acids. Germline CDR1 MNHEY, CDR2 SVGAGI. Losses at the gene ends were 6 bases for V and 3 bases for J; bases not matched to a gene: 4. For the CDR3, the DNA is TGTGCCAGCAGGACGACAGGGGGCGACTATGGCTACACCTTC. Protein product: CASRTTGGDYGYTF.

V gene TRBV10-3 combines with J gene TRBJ2-1; the D gene is possibly TRBD1 (6 bases). Trimming shortened V by 4 bases and J by 8 bases, and 15 bases separated the two germline ends. The germline CDR1 and CDR2 sequences are ENHRY and SYGVKD. The CDR3 is 14 amino acids. DNA of the CDR3: TGTGCCATCAGTGCTCAGGGGCTGGGCGATGAGCAGTTCTTC. Amino acid sequence: CAISAQGLGDEQFF.

The J gene is TRBJ2-7, the V gene TRBV30, with 9 bases identical to TRBD1. This CDR3 has 13 amino acids. V was pared by 2 bases and J by 6 bases, with 5 bases of the junction left unmatched. Germline CDR1 and CDR2: GTSNPN and SVGIG (reference sequence). CDR3 sequence reads: CAWSMDRGSEQYF. In nucleotides, the CDR3 is TGTGCCTGGAGTATGGACAGGGGTTCCGAGCAGTACTTC.

V is TRBV18 and J is TRBJ1-2, with D possibly matching TRBD1 (5 bases). Germline loops: CDR1 KGHSH, CDR2 LQKENI. The CDR3 extends over 15 amino acids. The germline V and J ends were trimmed by 5 bases and 2 bases, with 15 bases remaining between them. The CDR3: CASSDSRGRNYGYTF. CDR3 bases: TGTGCCAGCTCAGACTCAAGGGGCAGAAACTATGGCTACACCTTC.

Remarks on this clone: Different DNA sequences within this sample yield the same CDR3. The rearrangement joins TRBV5-4 to TRBJ2-3; TRBD1 matches at 8 bases. The CDR3 length is 14 residues. Germline lookup yields CDR1 SGHNT and CDR2 YYREEE (reference sequence). Trimming took 2 bases from V and 4 from J; bases not matched to a gene: 3. In DNA, the CDR3 is TGTGCCAGCAGCTTAGGACAGGGCCCAGATACGCAGTATTTT. Its protein product is CASSLGQGPDTQYF.

The chain is built from TRBV2 and TRBJ1-2; 7 bases agree with TRBD1. Germline trimming cut 6 bases from V and 3 bases from J; bases unmatched to any gene: 10. The length of the CDR3 is 15 residues. CDR1 is SNHLY and CDR2 is FYNNEI in the germline V gene. The CDR3 loop reads CASRPDRAWDYGYTF. Written as DNA, the CDR3 is TGTGCCAGCAGACCCGACAGGGCCTGGGACTATGGCTACACCTTC.

There are a few counts of this clone. The chain couples TRBV5-4 to TRBJ1-6; D is ambiguous. Germline V gene lookup returns CDR1 SGHNT and CDR2 YYREEE (reference sequence). Deletions cut 0 bases from V and 5 bases from J, with 3 bases between. This CDR3 contains 13 residues. Here the CDR3 reads CASSLGDNSPLHF. As DNA, the CDR3 is TGTGCCAGCAGCTTGGGCGATAATTCACCCCTCCACTTT. Drawing the rest from reference TRBV5-4 and TRBJ1-6, the complete variable domain is ETGVTQSPTHLIKTRGQQVTLRCSSQSGHNTVSWYQQALGQGPQFIFQYYREEENGRGNFPPRFSGLQFPNYSSELNVNALELDDSALYLCASSLGDNSPLHFGNGTRLTVT.